This TCR beta chain appears in the sequencing data of a study of identical twins. Study-wide findings and caveats: Where out-of-frame alpha sequences were twin-shared, they showed excess low generation probability.

Details on this clonotype: The antigen is unknown.

TCRdb re-derived calls from the 5' RACE reads in MiXCR, one entry per CDR3 protein. The sample has about 240,000 distinct CDR3 sequences; 7.5% are singletons. This sample was shared with a second study, whose subject was yellow fever vaccine responses in identical twins.

Material for sequencing was CD8+ T cells sorted from blood. The source is a woman under 30 in good health.

In nucleotides, the CDR3 is TGCAGTGCTAGTAATTGGGGGGATCGTCAAGAGACCCAGTACTTC. Translation: CSASNWGDRQETQYF. V is TRBV20-1 and J is TRBJ2-5; maybe TRBD2 (6 bases). Germline CDR1 DFQATT, CDR2 SNEGSKA (reference sequence). V was trimmed by 3 bases and J by 2 bases, leaving 16 bases between them. The CDR3 runs 15 residues.